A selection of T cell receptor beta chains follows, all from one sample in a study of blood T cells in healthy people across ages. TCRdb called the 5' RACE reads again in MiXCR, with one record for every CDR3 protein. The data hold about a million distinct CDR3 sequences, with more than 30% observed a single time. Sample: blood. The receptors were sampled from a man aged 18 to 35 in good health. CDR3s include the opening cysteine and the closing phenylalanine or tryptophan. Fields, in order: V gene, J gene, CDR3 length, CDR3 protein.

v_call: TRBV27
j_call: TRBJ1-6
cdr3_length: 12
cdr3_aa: CASSLGQPPLHF

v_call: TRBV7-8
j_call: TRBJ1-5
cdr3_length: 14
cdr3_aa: CASRPAPSNQPQHF

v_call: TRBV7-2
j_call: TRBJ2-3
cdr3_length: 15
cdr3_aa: CASSPKAGRTDTQYF

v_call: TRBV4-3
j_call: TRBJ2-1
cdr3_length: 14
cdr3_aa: CASSQIDSYNEQFF

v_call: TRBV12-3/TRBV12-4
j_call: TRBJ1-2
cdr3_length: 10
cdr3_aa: CASAGYGYTF

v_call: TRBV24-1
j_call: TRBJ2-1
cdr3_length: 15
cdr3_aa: CATSVGRSTYNEQFF

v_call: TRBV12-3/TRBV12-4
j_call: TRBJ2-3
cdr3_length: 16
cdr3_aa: CASSPSSGSVTDTQYF

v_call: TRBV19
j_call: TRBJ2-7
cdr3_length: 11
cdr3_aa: CASSIAGEQYF

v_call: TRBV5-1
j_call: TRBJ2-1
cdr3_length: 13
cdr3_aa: CASSLAYEDEQFF

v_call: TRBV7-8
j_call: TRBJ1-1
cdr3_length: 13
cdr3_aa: CASSRVAYTEAFF

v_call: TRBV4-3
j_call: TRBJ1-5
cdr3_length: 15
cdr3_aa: CASSQDGQSNQPQHF

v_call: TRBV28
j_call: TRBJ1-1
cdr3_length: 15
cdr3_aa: CASSQGTRSVPEAFF

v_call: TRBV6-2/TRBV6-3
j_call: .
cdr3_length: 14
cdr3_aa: CASRKPAELETQYF

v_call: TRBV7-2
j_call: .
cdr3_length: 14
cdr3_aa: CASSPNRVNYEQYF

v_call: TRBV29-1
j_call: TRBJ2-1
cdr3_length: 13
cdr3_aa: CSVAGLEFNEQFF

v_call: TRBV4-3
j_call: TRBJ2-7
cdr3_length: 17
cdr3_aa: CASSQAPVAGGNYEQYF

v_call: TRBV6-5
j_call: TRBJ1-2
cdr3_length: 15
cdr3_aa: CASSYSEGGAGGYTF

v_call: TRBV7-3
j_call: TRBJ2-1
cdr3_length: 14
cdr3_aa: CASSFLTGNNEQFF

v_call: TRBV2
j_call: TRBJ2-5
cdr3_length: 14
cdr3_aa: CAGSLAGAGYEQYF

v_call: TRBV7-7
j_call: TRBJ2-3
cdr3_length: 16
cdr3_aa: CASFPTVIPSTDTQYF

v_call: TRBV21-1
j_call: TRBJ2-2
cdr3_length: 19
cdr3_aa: CASSKGASSGATNTGELFF

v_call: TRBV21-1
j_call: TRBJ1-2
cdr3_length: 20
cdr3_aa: CASSKKSPPPRTGVTYGYTF

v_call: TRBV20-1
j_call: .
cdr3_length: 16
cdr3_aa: CSARGWGGESLNIQYF

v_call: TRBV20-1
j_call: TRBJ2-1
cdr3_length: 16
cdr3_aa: CSAREARQGIYNEQFF

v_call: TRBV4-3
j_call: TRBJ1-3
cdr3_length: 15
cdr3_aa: CASSQGLQTGNTIYF

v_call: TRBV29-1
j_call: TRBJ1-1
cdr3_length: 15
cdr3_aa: CSVGMDSYMNTEAFF

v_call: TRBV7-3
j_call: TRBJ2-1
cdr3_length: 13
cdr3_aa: CASSLLTGGEQFF

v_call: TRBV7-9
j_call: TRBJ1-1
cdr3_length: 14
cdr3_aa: CASSSDRDNTEAFF

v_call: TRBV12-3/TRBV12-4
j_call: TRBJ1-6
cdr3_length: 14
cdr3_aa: CASTRQGRYSPLHF

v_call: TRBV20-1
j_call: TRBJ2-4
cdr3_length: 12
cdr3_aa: CSAGQERNIQYF

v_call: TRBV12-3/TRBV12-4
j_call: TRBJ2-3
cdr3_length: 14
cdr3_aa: CASRLGERTDTQYF

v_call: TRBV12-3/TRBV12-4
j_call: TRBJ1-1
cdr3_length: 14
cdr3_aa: CASSLWSGLAEAFF

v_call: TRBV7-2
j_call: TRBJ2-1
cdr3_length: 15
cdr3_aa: CASSSSGGDYNEQFF

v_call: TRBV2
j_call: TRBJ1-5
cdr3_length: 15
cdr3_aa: CASSAPGVSNQPQHF

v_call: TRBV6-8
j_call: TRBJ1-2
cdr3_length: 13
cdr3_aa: CASTVGIFYGYTF

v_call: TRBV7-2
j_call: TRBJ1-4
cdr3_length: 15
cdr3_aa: CASSLGTGLGEKLFF

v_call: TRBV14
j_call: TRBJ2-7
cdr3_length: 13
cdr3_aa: CASSQALVSEQYF

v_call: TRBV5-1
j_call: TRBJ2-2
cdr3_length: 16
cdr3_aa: CASSLGSGLGTGELFF

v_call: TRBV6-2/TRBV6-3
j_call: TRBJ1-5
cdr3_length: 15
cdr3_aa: CASQNDRGGNQPQHF

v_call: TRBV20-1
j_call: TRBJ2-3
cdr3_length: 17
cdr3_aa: CSARGGVVRVDTDTQYF

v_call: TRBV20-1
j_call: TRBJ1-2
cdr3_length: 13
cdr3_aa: CRWPRQPNYGYTF

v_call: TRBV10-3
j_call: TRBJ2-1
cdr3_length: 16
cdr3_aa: CAISDLETYINNEQFF

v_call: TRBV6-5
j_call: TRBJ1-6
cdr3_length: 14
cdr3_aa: CASGVPGANSPLHF

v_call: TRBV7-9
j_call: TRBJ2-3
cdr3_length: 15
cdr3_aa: CASSQKGTSTDTQYF

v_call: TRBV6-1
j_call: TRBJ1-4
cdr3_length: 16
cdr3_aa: CASSERRRDPNEKLFF

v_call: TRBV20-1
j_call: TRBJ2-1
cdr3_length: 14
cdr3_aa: CSATGRQNYNEQFF

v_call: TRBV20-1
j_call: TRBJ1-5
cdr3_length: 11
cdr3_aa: CSARRNQPQHF

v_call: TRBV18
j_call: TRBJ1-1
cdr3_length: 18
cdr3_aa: CASSPMDIKGYMNTEAFF

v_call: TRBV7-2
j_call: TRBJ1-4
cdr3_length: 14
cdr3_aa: CASSLGTGDEKLFF

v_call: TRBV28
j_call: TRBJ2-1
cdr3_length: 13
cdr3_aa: CASSWETGSEQFF

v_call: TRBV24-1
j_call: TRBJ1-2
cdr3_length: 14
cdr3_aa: CATSDSSRGSGYTF

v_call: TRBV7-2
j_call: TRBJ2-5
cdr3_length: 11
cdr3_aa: CANSFRETQYF

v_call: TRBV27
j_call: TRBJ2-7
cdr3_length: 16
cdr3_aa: CASSPEAGGLYYEQYF

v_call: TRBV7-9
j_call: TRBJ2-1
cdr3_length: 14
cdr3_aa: CASSLSLANNEQFF

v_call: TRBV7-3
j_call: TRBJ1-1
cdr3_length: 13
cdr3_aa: CASSLYFNTEAFF